A selection of T cell receptor beta chains follows, all from one sample in a study of T and B cells in COVID-19 patients. MiXCR was run by TCRdb on the multiplex PCR reads, yielding one entry per CDR3 protein. The table lists about 7,000 distinct CDR3 sequences, 22% of them singletons. The sample comprised blood. The source of these receptors is a human donor who had recovered from COVID-19. Both conserved end residues are part of each CDR3.

v_call: TRBV12-3/TRBV12-4
j_call: TRBJ1-2
cdr3_length: 12
cdr3_aa: CASSHRAKDYTF

v_call: TRBV6-5
j_call: TRBJ1-6
cdr3_length: 16
cdr3_aa: CASSYLEDSNNSPLHF

v_call: TRBV30
j_call: TRBJ2-5
cdr3_length: 17
cdr3_aa: CACRRLSGGRGGETQYF

v_call: TRBV19
j_call: TRBJ2-1
cdr3_length: 18
cdr3_aa: CASSMGLAGGSSYNEQFF

v_call: TRBV15
j_call: TRBJ1-2
cdr3_length: 15
cdr3_aa: CATSSSERGTYGYTF

v_call: TRBV27
j_call: TRBJ1-1
cdr3_length: 16
cdr3_aa: CASSLIGQGRNTEAFF

v_call: TRBV6-5
j_call: TRBJ2-1
cdr3_length: 13
cdr3_aa: CASKRTSYNEQFF

v_call: TRBV28
j_call: TRBJ2-7
cdr3_length: 16
cdr3_aa: CASSLSPLQGSEEQYF

v_call: TRBV12-3/TRBV12-4
j_call: TRBJ2-1
cdr3_length: 14
cdr3_aa: CASTSGGTYNEQFF

v_call: TRBV6-1
j_call: TRBJ2-2
cdr3_length: 13
cdr3_aa: CASSEAGTGELFF

v_call: TRBV19
j_call: TRBJ1-1
cdr3_length: 14
cdr3_aa: CATTSPRENTEAFF

v_call: TRBV5-4
j_call: TRBJ1-1
cdr3_length: 14
cdr3_aa: CASSSMVVDTEAFF

v_call: TRBV27
j_call: TRBJ2-1
cdr3_length: 13
cdr3_aa: CASSLNNYNEQFF

v_call: TRBV6-1
j_call: TRBJ2-7
cdr3_length: 12
cdr3_aa: CASRDPPYEQYF

v_call: TRBV7-9
j_call: TRBJ2-2
cdr3_length: 13
cdr3_aa: CASSSRVSGELFF

v_call: TRBV6-5
j_call: TRBJ2-1
cdr3_length: 18
cdr3_aa: CASSYSTGTPRGRDEQFF

v_call: TRBV12-3/TRBV12-4
j_call: TRBJ2-3
cdr3_length: 17
cdr3_aa: CASSEGKAGGNTDTQYF

v_call: TRBV2
j_call: TRBJ1-4
cdr3_length: 15
cdr3_aa: CASRPTTGEEEKLFF

v_call: TRBV5-4
j_call: TRBJ1-2
cdr3_length: 16
cdr3_aa: CASSLGQGSSNYGYTF

v_call: TRBV6-5
j_call: TRBJ2-1
cdr3_length: 16
cdr3_aa: CASSYPPAGSYNEQFF

v_call: TRBV18
j_call: TRBJ1-4
cdr3_length: 13
cdr3_aa: CASSPSGWEKLFF

v_call: TRBV6-5
j_call: TRBJ2-1
cdr3_length: 15
cdr3_aa: CASSLDRGVYNEQFF

v_call: TRBV30
j_call: TRBJ1-1
cdr3_length: 12
cdr3_aa: CAWSPAGTEAFF

v_call: TRBV12-3/TRBV12-4
j_call: TRBJ2-7
cdr3_length: 13
cdr3_aa: CASSSGLAGEQYF

v_call: TRBV6-1
j_call: TRBJ2-7
cdr3_length: 15
cdr3_aa: CASRLLTGFSYEQYF

v_call: TRBV30
j_call: TRBJ1-1
cdr3_length: 14
cdr3_aa: CAWALGRRNTEAFF

v_call: TRBV19
j_call: TRBJ1-1
cdr3_length: 14
cdr3_aa: CASSIVPSNTEAFF

v_call: TRBV29-1
j_call: TRBJ2-5
cdr3_length: 13
cdr3_aa: CSVVLTVPETQYF

v_call: TRBV20-1
j_call: TRBJ1-2
cdr3_length: 12
cdr3_aa: CSGKQGGYGYTF

v_call: TRBV20-1
j_call: TRBJ1-1
cdr3_length: 12
cdr3_aa: CSAGDPTQGAFF

v_call: TRBV19
j_call: TRBJ2-6
cdr3_length: 11
cdr3_aa: CASTLANVLTF

v_call: TRBV27
j_call: TRBJ2-7
cdr3_length: 15
cdr3_aa: CASTLRQGYSYEQYF